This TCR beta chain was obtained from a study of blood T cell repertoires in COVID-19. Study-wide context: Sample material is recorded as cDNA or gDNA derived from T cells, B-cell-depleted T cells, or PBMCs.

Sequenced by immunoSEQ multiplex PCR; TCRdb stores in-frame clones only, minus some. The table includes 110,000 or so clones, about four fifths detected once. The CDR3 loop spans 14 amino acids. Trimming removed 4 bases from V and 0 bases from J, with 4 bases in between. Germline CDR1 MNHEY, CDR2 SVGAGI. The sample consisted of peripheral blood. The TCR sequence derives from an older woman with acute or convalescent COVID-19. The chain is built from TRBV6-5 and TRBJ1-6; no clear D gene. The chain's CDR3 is CASSSGSYNSPLHF. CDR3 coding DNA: TGTGCCAGCAGTTCAGGCTCCTATAATTCACCCCTCCACTTT.